This entry lists 29 T cell receptor beta chains sequenced from one sample in a study of blood T cell repertoires in COVID-19. Method: immunoSEQ multiplex PCR; TCRdb's copy keeps in-frame clones and lacks some. The sample shows approximately 190,000 clones, roughly 82% of them seen only once. The sequencing sample was made of peripheral blood. These receptors were taken from a woman aged 25 to 39 with acute or convalescent COVID-19.

The chain couples TRBV5-1 to TRBJ2-1, with 12 nucleotides matching TRBD2. Trimming cost V 3 bases and J 6 bases; bases outside gene matches: 4. Looked up from germline, CDR1 is SGHRS and CDR2 is YFSETQ. The CDR3 consists of 15 residues. CDR3 sequence: CASSSRLAGVNEQFF. The CDR3 DNA reads as TGCGCCAGCAGCTCACGACTAGCGGGAGTCAATGAGCAGTTCTTC.

V usage is TRBV6-2 or TRBV6-3 and J usage is TRBJ1-1; TRBD1 might be the D (6 bases). CDR1 and CDR2 from the germline V gene are MNHEY and SVGEGT. This CDR3 spans 13 amino acids. The ends were cut back, 5 bases at V and 0 bases at J, with 7 bases in the middle. In DNA form, the CDR3 reads TGTGCCAGCAGTGGACAGTTGAACACTGAAGCTTTCTTT. This codes for CASSGQLNTEAFF.

The chain recombines TRBV9 with TRBJ2-7; 11 nucleotides align to TRBD2. The CDR3 runs to 15 residues. Germline assignment: CDR1 SGDLS and CDR2 YYNGEE. J gave up 3 bases and V 1 base, and 3 bases lay outside the gene matches. In DNA form, the CDR3 reads TGTGCCAGCAGCGTAACTAGCGGGGGATTCTACGAGCAGTACTTC. Translating it yields CASSVTSGGFYEQYF.

This clone was seen more than once but under ten times. The chain carries TRBV19 and TRBJ1-2; 8 nucleotides line up with TRBD1. J gave up 2 bases and V 2 bases, and 4 bases lay outside the gene matches. Germline V gene lookup returns CDR1 LNHDA and CDR2 SQIVND (reference sequence). The length of the CDR3 is 15 residues. CDR3: CASSIYGQGNYGYTF. CDR3 sequence (DNA): TGTGCCAGTAGTATATACGGACAGGGAAACTATGGCTACACCTTC.

The V call is TRBV7-2, the J call TRBJ1-2; 8 bases agree with TRBD1. CDR1 is SGHTA, CDR2 FQGNSA, per germline. Germline trimming cut 7 bases from V and 8 bases from J; bases unmatched to any gene: 12. This CDR3 is built from 14 residues. In nucleotides, the CDR3 is TGTGCCAGCACCGGACAGGGTTTGAGCTACGGCTACACCTTC. It translates to CASTGQGLSYGYTF.

This clone showed up just once. V is TRBV7-2 and J is TRBJ1-1, with D possibly matching TRBD1 (6 bases). V lost 1 base to trimming and J lost 3 bases, with 9 bases between them. Germline CDR1 and CDR2: SGHTA and FQGNSA. CDR3 length: 14 residues. CDR3 in amino acids: CASSLVGAHTEAFF. The CDR3 nucleotides read TGTGCCAGCAGCTTAGTGGGGGCGCACACTGAAGCTTTCTTT. Together with reference TRBV7-2 and TRBJ1-1, the CDR3 gives the full variable domain: GAGVSQSPSNKVTEKGKDVELRCDPISGHTALYWYRQSLGQGLEFLIYFQGNSAPDKSGLPSDRFSAERTGGSVSTLTIQRTQQEDSAVYLCASSLVGAHTEAFFGQGTRLTVV.

Points on this clone: A junction boundary mismatches the germline segment, possibly from a read error. This chain links TRBV5-1 with TRBJ2-7, with TRBD2 matching over 12 bases. CDR1 and CDR2 from the germline V gene are SGHRS and YFSETQ. The CDR3 length is 14 residues. The CDR3 reads CASSLGRLAGETFF. The CDR3, as DNA: TGCGCCAGCAGCTTGGGGAGACTAGCGGGAGAGACTTTCTTC.

This chain uses TRBV6-2 or TRBV6-3 with TRBJ2-7; perhaps TRBD2 as D (6 bases). Trimming cost V 6 bases and J 2 bases, with 17 bases left between them. In germline, CDR1 is MNHEY, CDR2 SVGEGT. The length of the CDR3 is 15 residues. The CDR3 sequence is CASSPGGRGPYEQYF. The CDR3 nucleotides read TGTGCCAGCAGCCCCGGCGGGCGGGGCCCCTACGAGCAGTACTTC.

The DNA for the CDR3 is TGCGCCAGCAGCCAAGAAGCTAGCGGGGGGGCGGGTCGGAATGAGCAGTTCTTC. This codes for CASSQEASGGAGRNEQFF. The J gene is TRBJ2-1, the V gene TRBV4-3; the match to TRBD2 covers 12 bases. J was trimmed by 7 bases and V by 0 bases; bases with no gene match: 10. Germline CDR1 reads LGHNA; CDR2 reads YSLEER. The CDR3 contains 18 residues.

This clone was detected only a few times. This specimen includes other DNA sequences encoding the same CDR3. The V call is TRBV4-3, the J call TRBJ1-2; 8 bases fit TRBD1. Germline CDR1 LGHNA, CDR2 YSLEER. V lost 0 bases, J lost 4 bases, and 7 bases stayed unmatched. The CDR3 covers 16 residues. CDR3 protein: CASSQDNGQGAYGYTF. CDR3 DNA sequence: TGCGCCAGCAGCCAAGACAACGGACAGGGTGCCTATGGCTACACCTTC.

The CDR3 nucleotides read TGTGCCAGCAGCTCGTCGCCGGGACTCACCAATACGCAGTATTTT. Encoded protein: CASSSSPGLTNTQYF. This chain joins TRBV7-3 and TRBJ2-3, with D possibly being TRBD2 (6 bases). V lost 4 bases and J lost 7, with 18 bases in between. Germline assignment: CDR1 SGHTA and CDR2 FQGTGA. The CDR3 runs 15 residues. Combining the CDR3 with reference TRBV7-3 and TRBJ2-3 gives the whole variable domain GAGVSQTPSNKVTEKGKYVELRCDPISGHTALYWYRQSLGQGPEFLIYFQGTGAADDSGLPNDRFFAVRPEGSVSTLKIQRTERGDSAVYLCASSSSPGLTNTQYFGPGTRLTVL.

This clone occurred once. The gene calls are TRBV11-2 and TRBJ2-5, with D possibly matching TRBD1 (5 bases). Germline V lookup: CDR1 SGHAT, CDR2 FQNNGV. The length of the CDR3 is 15 residues. Trimming took 3 bases from V and 3 from J, leaving 14 bases between them. In nucleotides, the CDR3 is TGTGCCAGCAGCTTTGTTGGTGGGGCTAAAGAGACCCAGTACTTC. It is translated as CASSFVGGAKETQYF. Complete variable domain (other parts from reference TRBV11-2 and TRBJ2-5): EAGVAQSPRYKIIEKRQSVAFWCNPISGHATLYWYQQILGQGPKLLIQFQNNGVVDDSQLPKDRFSAERLKGVDSTLKIQPAKLEDSAVYLCASSFVGGAKETQYFGPGTRLLVL.

This chain uses TRBV29-1 with TRBJ2-1, with 8 bases that match TRBD2. From germline, CDR1 is SQVTM and CDR2 ANQGSEA. Unmatched junction bases numbered 9, after V lost 5 bases and J lost 0 bases. This CDR3 has 16 residues. As DNA, the CDR3 is TGCAGCGTTCAAGGGCGGAGCGGGAGCTCCTACAATGAGCAGTTCTTC. This codes for CSVQGRSGSSYNEQFF.

The chain employs TRBV28 and TRBJ1-2; D might be TRBD1 (6 bases). The CDR3 has 14 amino acids. Trimming took off 4 bases at V and 3 bases at J, with 12 bases between the two ends. Germline loops: CDR1 MDHEN, CDR2 SYDVKM. CDR3 residues: CASSYSTGYYGYTF. DNA for the CDR3: TGTGCCAGCAGTTATTCTACAGGGTACTATGGCTACACCTTC.

This clone was found once. The chain joins TRBV5-5 to TRBJ2-1; 8 bases agree with TRBD1. The V segment lost 7 bases and the J segment 6 bases; nucleotides outside the gene matches: 3. Germline assignment: CDR1 SGHKS and CDR2 YYEKEE (reference sequence). CDR3 size: 12 residues. CDR3 sequence: CASLTGGNEQFF. The CDR3 DNA reads TGTGCCAGCCTAACAGGGGGCAATGAGCAGTTCTTC. Based on the CDR3 plus reference TRBV5-5 and TRBJ2-1, the full variable domain is DAGVTQSPTHLIKTRGQQVTLRCSPISGHKSVSWYQQVLGQGPQFIFQYYEKEERGRGNFPDRFSARQFPNYSSELNVNALLLGDSALYLCASLTGGNEQFFGPGTRLTVL.

This clone appeared once. The chain couples TRBV7-8 to TRBJ2-5, with D tentatively TRBD1 (5 bases). From germline, CDR1 is SGHVS and CDR2 FQNEAQ. Trimming removed 1 base at V and 2 bases at J, with 14 bases between. CDR3 size: 16 residues. The CDR3, as DNA: TGTGCCAGCAGCTTAGGATGGAGACAGTCTCAAGAGACCCAGTACTTC. Protein sequence: CASSLGWRQSQETQYF.

This chain links TRBV20-1 with TRBJ1-1; 8 nucleotides match TRBD1. V gave up 3 bases and J gave up 8 bases; unmatched junction bases: 2. The CDR3 has 11 amino acids. The germline CDR1 and CDR2 sequences are DFQATT and SNEGSKA (reference sequence). The CDR3 DNA reads as TGCAGTGCTAGGAGGGACAGGGAAGCTTTCTTT. As protein: CSARRDREAFF.

The J gene is TRBJ2-3, the V gene TRBV10-3; TRBD2 matches 8 bases. The CDR3 spans 15 residues. J gave up 1 base and V 4 bases, and 4 bases lay outside the gene matches. Germline CDR1 is ENHRY and CDR2 is SYGVKD. In DNA form, the CDR3 reads TGTGCCATCAGTGCCTCGGGGGGGGGCACAGATACGCAGTATTTT. It is translated as CAISASGGGTDTQYF.

This chain uses TRBV6-5 with TRBJ1-5; TRBD1 agrees at 7 bases. Germline values: CDR1 MNHEY, CDR2 SVGAGI. V gave up 8 bases and J gave up 7 bases; unmatched junction bases: 8. The CDR3 is made up of 13 amino acids. For the CDR3, the DNA is TGTGCCAGCCAAACAGGGGTCGGGCAGCCCCAGCATTTT. This encodes CASQTGVGQPQHF.

This chain uses TRBV7-2 with TRBJ2-3; no clear D. The V gene lost 1 base and the J gene lost 5 bases, with 7 bases spanning the gap. The CDR3 has 13 residues. Germline values: CDR1 SGHTA, CDR2 FQGNSA. CDR3 amino acids: CASSLGALDTQYF. In nucleotides, the CDR3 is TGTGCCAGCAGCTTAGGGGCTTTAGATACGCAGTATTTT.

The gene calls are TRBV30 and TRBJ2-1, with 8 positions matching TRBD1. Germline V CDR1 and CDR2: GTSNPN, SVGIG (reference sequence). CDR3 length: 15 amino acids. With V trimmed by 4 bases and J by 4 bases, 9 bases remained unmatched. CDR3 sequence (DNA): TGTGCCTGGACCGGGACAGGCACCCGTTACAATGAGCAGTTCTTC. Translated, it gives CAWTGTGTRYNEQFF.

The chain combines TRBV28 with TRBJ1-2, with a tentative D call TRBD1 (5 bases). Germline V gene lookup returns CDR1 MDHEN and CDR2 SYDVKM. V was pared by 6 bases and J by 8 bases, with 25 bases between. CDR3 length equals 16 residues. CDR3 residues: CASRYPGRTNAAGYTF. CDR3 DNA: TGTGCCAGCAGATACCCTGGTCGGACAAACGCTGCCGGCTACACCTTC.

V gene TRBV28 combines with J gene TRBJ1-3; TRBD1 aligns across 9 bases. Per the germline V gene, CDR1 is MDHEN and CDR2 is SYDVKM. The trim removed 6 bases at V and 0 bases at J, leaving 6 bases unmatched. The CDR3 contains 16 residues. CDR3: CASRGTGRLSGNTIYF. CDR3 DNA sequence: TGTGCCAGCAGAGGGACAGGGAGGCTCTCTGGAAACACCATATATTTT.

In this sample, this clone turned up a few times. The V call is TRBV7-9, the J call TRBJ1-2; D is unresolved. CDR1 and CDR2 (germline): SEHNR, FQNEAQ (reference sequence). The V and J ends lost 5 bases and 4 bases respectively, with 17 bases between them. The CDR3 spans 15 residues. The CDR3 nucleotides are TGTGCCAGCAGCGCCCCGGGGAGGGTAGCCTATGGCTACACCTTC. It encodes CASSAPGRVAYGYTF.

The V gene is TRBV9, the J gene TRBJ1-2; the match to TRBD1 covers 7 bases. CDR1 SGDLS and CDR2 YYNGEE come from the germline V gene. Losses at the gene ends were 2 bases for V and 3 bases for J; bases not matched to a gene: 1. CDR3 length: 13 residues. The CDR3 DNA is TGTGCCAGCAGCGTCCAGGGGGACTATGGCTACACCTTC. Translating it yields CASSVQGDYGYTF.

The chain employs TRBV5-6 and TRBJ1-1; 7 nucleotides match TRBD1. Trimming at V came to 4 bases and at J to 7 bases, leaving 7 bases not matched to a gene. This CDR3 comprises 13 residues. CDR1 is SGHDT and CDR2 is YYEEEE in the germline V gene. CDR3: CASSRGPGGEAFF. In DNA form, the CDR3 reads TGTGCCAGCAGCAGGGGGCCCGGGGGTGAAGCTTTCTTT. Drawing the rest from reference TRBV5-6 and TRBJ1-1, the complete variable domain is DAGVTQSPTHLIKTRGQQVTLRCSPKSGHDTVSWYQQALGQGPQFIFQYYEEEERQRGNFPDRFSGHQFPNYSSELNVNALLLGDSALYLCASSRGPGGEAFFGQGTRLTVV.

The V gene is TRBV4-3, the J gene TRBJ1-1, with TRBD1 as a possible D gene (5 bases). Per the germline V gene, CDR1 is LGHNA and CDR2 is YSLEER. Trimming left V 5 bases short and J 2 bases short, with 12 bases between. The CDR3 has 14 amino acids. Written as DNA, the CDR3 is TGCGCCAGCAGCTCAGGGCGGGGAAACACTGAAGCTTTCTTT. Its translation is CASSSGRGNTEAFF.

The chain joins TRBV11-2 to TRBJ2-7; 8 bases agree with TRBD2. V trimming: 3 bases; J trimming: 6 bases; junction bases outside the gene matches: 4. The CDR3 covers 13 residues. Germline V gene sequence: CDR1 SGHAT, CDR2 FQNNGV. As DNA, the CDR3 is TGTGCCAGCAGCTTCATTGCGGGAGGCGAGCAGTACTTC. Translated: CASSFIAGGEQYF.

The V call is TRBV27, the J call TRBJ2-1; 8 nucleotides line up with TRBD2. J gave up 0 bases and V 3 bases, and 10 bases lay outside the gene matches. The CDR3 runs to 18 residues. Germline CDR1 reads MNHEY; CDR2 reads SMNVEV (reference sequence). CDR3 sequence: CASSFRVAGSSSYNEQFF. The CDR3 DNA reads as TGTGCCAGCAGTTTTAGAGTAGCGGGATCAAGCTCCTACAATGAGCAGTTCTTC.